This is a list of T cell receptor beta chains from one sample in a study of OX40 agonist ivuxolimab in advanced cancers. Libraries were prepared by immunoSEQ multiplex PCR; TCRdb keeps only in-frame clonotypes and omits some of them. The sample lists around 44,000 clones, around nine tenths occurring once. The sequenced sample was CD4+ or CD8+ T cells sorted from blood, obtained in a trial of the OX40 agonist ivuxolimab. All receptors come from an adult with an advanced solid tumor such as melanoma, head and neck, liver or kidney cancer. Each CDR3 is given with its conserved first and last residue. Fields, in order: clone size, J gene, D gene, V gene, CDR3 protein, CDR3 DNA. The D gene is left open where the match is weak. Clone size is stated in some rows and not others, as once, few, many or a class when expanded.

. TRBJ1-1 . TRBV10-2 CASSESGSARKPRAEAFF TGCGCCAGCAGTGAGTCTGGGTCTGCACGGAAACCGCGGGCTGAAGCTTTCTTT
. TRBJ2-7 . TRBV6-5 CASSPLGYEQYF TGTGCCAGCAGCCCCCTGGGATACGAGCAGTACTTC
once TRBJ2-7 TRBD1 TRBV7-8 CASSLAGTGGHGEQYF TGTGCCAGCAGCTTAGCAGGCACAGGGGGCCACGGCGAGCAGTACTTC
. TRBJ2-7 . TRBV9 CASSVASSYEQYF TGTGCCAGCAGCGTAGCTAGCAGCTACGAGCAGTACTTC
few TRBJ2-7 . TRBV27 CASSPGLSAQYF TGTGCCAGCAGCCCTGGACTTTCGGCGCAGTACTTC
once TRBJ1-5 . TRBV29-1 CSVGDNQPQHF TGCAGCGTGGGGGACAATCAGCCCCAGCATTTT
. TRBJ2-3 . TRBV5-6 CASSLFRDAKSQYF TGTGCCAGCAGCCTGTTTCGGGATGCCAAGTCGCAGTATTTT
. TRBJ2-7 . TRBV6-5 CASSLPGTEYF TGTGCCAGCAGCCTTCCTGGGACTGAGTACTTC
. TRBJ2-2 . TRBV11-2 CASSSFGSSNTGELFF TGTGCCAGCAGCTCTTTCGGGAGCTCGAACACCGGGGAGCTGTTTTTT
. TRBJ2-7 . TRBV9 CASSVGLSSYEQYF TGTGCCAGCAGCGTAGGGTTAAGCTCCTACGAGCAGTACTTC
. TRBJ1-1 TRBD1 TRBV9 CASSIGTGSEAFF TGTGCCAGCAGCATCGGGACAGGGTCTGAAGCTTTCTTT
. TRBJ2-5 TRBD2 TRBV4-2 CASSQTGGEETQYF TGTGCCAGCAGCCAGACTGGGGGGGAAGAGACCCAGTACTTC
. TRBJ2-3 TRBD2 TRBV27 CASSLLYQRGATDTQYF TGTGCCAGCAGTTTATTATACCAGCGGGGGGCCACAGATACGCAGTATTTT
. TRBJ2-3 . TRBV14 CASSHSRSGTDTQYF TGTGCCAGCAGCCACTCGAGGAGCGGCACAGATACGCAGTATTTT
. TRBJ1-3 TRBD1 TRBV4-3 CASSSWGTGVEGAGNTIYF TGCGCCAGCAGCTCATGGGGGACAGGGGTAGAAGGGGCTGGAAACACCATATATTTT
. TRBJ1-5 . TRBV4-3 CASSQPQGETNQPQHF TGCGCCAGCAGCCAACCACAGGGAGAGACCAATCAGCCCCAGCATTTT
. TRBJ1-1 TRBD1 TRBV6-5 CATEGASTEAFF TGTGCCACCGAGGGGGCGAGCACTGAAGCTTTCTTT
. TRBJ2-7 . TRBV9 CASSPRSSSYEQYF TGTGCCAGCAGCCCCCGGTCCAGCTCCTACGAGCAGTACTTC
. TRBJ1-3 . TRBV4-1 CASSPQTGWAGNTIYF TGCGCCAGCAGCCCTCAGACGGGGTGGGCTGGAAACACCATATATTTT
. TRBJ1-2 . TRBV19 CASSPAEGSYGYTF TGTGCCAGTAGTCCCGCGGAGGGTTCCTATGGCTACACCTTC
. TRBJ2-7 . TRBV25-1 CASSGPRDTGRYEQYF TGTGCCAGCAGTGGCCCCCGGGACACAGGTCGTTACGAGCAGTACTTC
. TRBJ1-2 . TRBV5-5 CASSQDSGTTGGYTF TGTGCCAGCAGCCAAGATAGCGGCACAACGGGAGGCTACACCTTC
once TRBJ2-7 . TRBV7-9 CASSSSVGYYEQYF TGTGCCAGCAGCTCCTCTGTCGGGTACTACGAGCAGTACTTC
. TRBJ1-5 TRBD1 TRBV15 CATSDGTVNNQPQHF TGTGCCACCAGCGACGGGACAGTCAACAATCAGCCCCAGCATTTT
. TRBJ2-1 . TRBV27 CASSLFSAPLYNEQFF TGTGCCAGCAGTTTATTTTCGGCCCCGCTCTACAATGAGCAGTTCTTC
once TRBJ1-3 TRBD1 TRBV4-3 CASSRTGAGNTIYF TGCGCCAGCAGCCGGACAGGGGCAGGAAACACCATATATTTT
. TRBJ2-3 TRBD2 TRBV7-6 CASGLAGGFADTQYF TGTGCCAGCGGGCTAGCGGGGGGGTTTGCAGATACGCAGTATTTT
. TRBJ2-6 . TRBV6-5 CAIPRIDSGANVLTF TGTGCCATCCCCAGGATCGACTCTGGGGCCAACGTCCTGACTTTC
. TRBJ2-5 . TRBV5-8 CASSWAQETQYF TGTGCCAGCAGCTGGGCCCAAGAGACCCAGTACTTC